This record looks at one T cell receptor (beta chain) sequence and its context. These data originate in a study of shared clonotypes between healthy human individuals. Measured with immunoSEQ multiplex PCR; TCRdb has only the in-frame clones, and not every one. This sample has approximately 1.9 million clones, with around 95% found just once. Terminally differentiated effector memory CD45RA+ cells were excluded by CCR7 positive selection of CD45RO-negative cells. V gave up 3 bases and J gave up 0 bases, with 9 bases separating them. The CDR3 extends over 15 amino acids. Germline V gene data show CDR1 as MNHEY and CDR2 as SMNVEV (reference sequence).

The TCR comes from a man aged 18 to 29 in good health. Some clones in this sample may be carry-over from other donors' samples. The sample comprised naive CD8+ T cells from PBMCs. V usage is TRBV27 and J usage is TRBJ1-5; D is ambiguous. The CDR3 here is CASSLRAYSNQPQHF. The CDR3 DNA reads TGTGCCAGCAGTTTGAGGGCGTATAGCAATCAGCCCCAGCATTTT.